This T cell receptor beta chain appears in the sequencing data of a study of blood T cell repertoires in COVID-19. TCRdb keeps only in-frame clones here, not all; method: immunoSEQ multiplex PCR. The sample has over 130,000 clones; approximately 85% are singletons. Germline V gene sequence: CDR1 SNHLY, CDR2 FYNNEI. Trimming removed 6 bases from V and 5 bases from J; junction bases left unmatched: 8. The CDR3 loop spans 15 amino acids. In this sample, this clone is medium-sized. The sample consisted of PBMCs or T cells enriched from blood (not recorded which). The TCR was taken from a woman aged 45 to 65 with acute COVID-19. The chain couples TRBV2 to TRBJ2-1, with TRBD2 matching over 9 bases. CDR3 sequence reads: CASRVSGSVNNEQFF. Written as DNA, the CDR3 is TGTGCCAGCAGGGTTAGCGGGAGCGTGAACAATGAGCAGTTCTTC.